This TCR beta chain was documented in a study of metastatic and nonmetastatic thyroid tumors. On the study more broadly: Samples came from malignant and benign thyroid patients, and repertoires were compared across blood and tumor or nodule tissue.

The CDR3 loop spans 16 amino acids. Trimming left V 5 bases short and J 6 bases short, with 21 bases between. Germline CDR1 and CDR2: SGHAT and FQNNGV. TCRdb reprocessed the PCR reads using MiXCR. This sample yields around 15,000 clones, of which about 28% are seen a single time; nearly 4% belongs to the top ten. There were no patients who had received any treatment before thyroid surgery. Study-level findings and limits: It was reported that TCR beta diversity was significantly higher in malignant thyroid tumors than benign nodules, in blood and tumor.

Of note for this clone: Its antigen remains unidentified.

The source of this sequence is a female donor with papillary thyroid cancer or a benign thyroid nodule (not recorded which). Some clones in this sample may be carry-over from other donors' samples. The sequencing input was blood. The V gene is TRBV11-2, the J gene TRBJ2-3; D might be TRBD1 (6 bases). The CDR3 sequence: CASSPRTAWGVDTQYF. DNA of the CDR3: TGTGCCAGCAGCCCCCGGACAGCCTGGGGAGTGGATACGCAGTATTTT. Full variable domain (missing parts from reference TRBV11-2 and TRBJ2-3): EAGVAQSPRYKIIEKRQSVAFWCNPISGHATLYWYQQILGQGPKLLIQFQNNGVVDDSQLPKDRFSAERLKGVDSTLKIQPAKLEDSAVYLCASSPRTAWGVDTQYFGPGTRLTVL.